Listed below are T cell receptor beta chains from one sample, sequenced in a study of shared clonotypes between healthy human individuals. This table comes from immunoSEQ multiplex PCR, and its TCRdb copy is limited to in-frame clones, with some not included. The profile shows approximately 250,000 clones, 65% of them singletons. Sequencing was performed on memory CD4+ T cells sorted from blood. The receptors were gathered from a man aged 30 to 45 in good health. CDR3s include the opening cysteine and the closing phenylalanine or tryptophan. The D gene is left open where the match is weak. Only part of the rows carry a size: once, few, many, or a class if the clone is expanded.

d_call	v_call	j_call	clone_size	cdr3_nt	cdr3_aa
.	TRBV28	TRBJ2-7	.	TGTGCCAGCAGTGGGGTAGCGGCCGCCTACGAGCAGTACTTC	CASSGVAAAYEQYF
.	TRBV6-1	TRBJ1-5	.	TGTGCCAGCAGTGTCTCTTCAGGGCGGAGCAATCAGCCCCAGCATTTT	CASSVSSGRSNQPQHF
.	TRBV6-5	TRBJ2-1	.	TGTGCCAGTAAACGAGGGACGGGTCCGGGGGAGCAGTTCTTC	CASKRGTGPGEQFF
.	TRBV13	TRBJ2-1	.	TGTGCCAGCAGCGCCCGAGGGATCCCCTTCTACAATGAGCAGTTCTTC	CASSARGIPFYNEQFF
.	TRBV7-9	TRBJ2-5	.	TGTGCCAGCAGCCGGACATCGGTAAAAGAGACCCAGTACTTC	CASSRTSVKETQYF
.	TRBV11-2	TRBJ2-5	.	TGTGCCAGCAGCCTAACCTCATTAGCAATAACCCAGTACTTC	CASSLTSLAITQYF
TRBD2	TRBV9	TRBJ2-1	.	TGTGCCAGCAGCCCCCGGACTAGTGGCAATGAGCAGTTCTTC	CASSPRTSGNEQFF
.	TRBV7-6	TRBJ2-3	.	TGTGCCAGCAGATCTAGTGATACGCAGTATTTT	CASRSSDTQYF
TRBD2	TRBV5-6	TRBJ2-2	.	TGTGCCAGCAGCTTGAGTCCAGCTAGCGGGAGGGAAAGGATCGGGGAGCTGTTTTTT	CASSLSPASGRERIGELFF
.	TRBV7-8	TRBJ2-1	.	TGTGCCAGCAGCTTAGGGAGGTTGAATGAGCAGTTCTTC	CASSLGRLNEQFF
.	TRBV18	TRBJ2-7	.	TGTGCCAGCTCACCTCCTTTACAGGACTCCTACGAGCAGTACTTC	CASSPPLQDSYEQYF
.	TRBV19	TRBJ1-2	.	TGTGCCAGTAGTATTGCCCGGGGGAACTATGGCTACACCTTC	CASSIARGNYGYTF
TRBD2	TRBV5-1	TRBJ2-5	.	TGCGCCAGCAGCGCGGGGCCGGGACTACAAGAGACCCAGTACTTC	CASSAGPGLQETQYF
.	TRBV11-3	TRBJ2-7	.	TGTGCCAGCAGCTTAGCGCCGAGCTCCTACGAGCAGTACTTC	CASSLAPSSYEQYF
.	TRBV2	TRBJ2-1	.	TGTGCCAGCAGTAGCTACAATGAGCAGTTCTTC	CASSSYNEQFF
.	TRBV6-5	TRBJ2-1	.	TGTGCCAGCAGTTACGTCGCGGGACGATCCTACAATGAGCAGTTCTTC	CASSYVAGRSYNEQFF
.	TRBV7-9	TRBJ1-3	.	TGTGCCAGCAGTTTGGACCGTCGCCTCTCTGGAAACACCATATATTTT	CASSLDRRLSGNTIYF
TRBD1	TRBV5-1	TRBJ2-2	.	TGCGCCAGCAGCCTCCAACCGGGACAGGGTCCTAACGGGGAGCTGTTTTTT	CASSLQPGQGPNGELFF
TRBD1	TRBV19	TRBJ1-1	many	TGTGCCAGTAGTCCCTGGGGACAGGGGAGACCCACTGAAGCTTTCTTT	CASSPWGQGRPTEAFF
.	TRBV10-3	TRBJ2-5	.	TGTGCCATCTCAAAGGACAGCCTACTTGGGGAGACCCAGTACTTC	CAISKDSLLGETQYF
.	TRBV6-5	TRBJ2-5	.	TGTGCCACCACGGGCGCCAAAGGGGGGACCCAGTACTTC	CATTGAKGGTQYF
TRBD1	TRBV11-3	TRBJ2-5	.	TGTGCCAGCAGCCCGAATACAGGGGTAAGAGAGACCCAGTACTTC	CASSPNTGVRETQYF
.	TRBV2	TRBJ1-1	.	TGTGCCAGCAGTGAGATCCTGAACACTGAAGCTTTCTTT	CASSEILNTEAFF
TRBD2	TRBV10-2	TRBJ2-7	.	TGCGCCAGCAGCCGCAAGGATAGCGGGAGGGCCCCTGACGAGCAGTACTTC	CASSRKDSGRAPDEQYF
.	TRBV5-1	TRBJ2-3	.	TGCGCCAGCAGCTTATCACAGTCTACTAGCACAGATACGCAGTATTTT	CASSLSQSTSTDTQYF
TRBD1	TRBV7-2	TRBJ2-3	.	TGTGCCAGTCACCGGGACAGGGTATCGGACACGCAGTATTTT	CASHRDRVSDTQYF
.	TRBV5-6	TRBJ2-2	few	TGTGCCAGCAGCTTGTGGCAGGGGAACACCGGGGAGCTGTTTTTT	CASSLWQGNTGELFF
TRBD2	TRBV28	TRBJ2-1	.	TGTGCCAGCAGTCCCCTAGCGGGAGGCTACAATGAGCAGTTCTTC	CASSPLAGGYNEQFF
.	TRBV28	TRBJ2-3	.	TGTGCCAGCAGTAGTAGAGACAGAACTACAGATACGCAGTATTTT	CASSSRDRTTDTQYF
TRBD1	TRBV18	TRBJ2-7	.	TGTGCCAGCTCACCACTGCGGACAGGGGGTAACTCCTACGAGCAGTACTTC	CASSPLRTGGNSYEQYF
.	TRBV18	TRBJ1-1	.	TGTGCCAGCTCACCAGATGGAAGGGACACTGAAGCTTTCTTT	CASSPDGRDTEAFF
.	TRBV19	TRBJ1-1	many	TGTGCCAGTAGTATGAAAGGGGACACTGAAGCTTTCTTT	CASSMKGDTEAFF
.	TRBV5-1	TRBJ2-7	.	TGCGCCAGCAGCTTAGGGACTGCCAACTACGAGCAGTACTTC	CASSLGTANYEQYF
.	TRBV7-8	TRBJ2-1	.	TGTGCCAGCAGCTTAGAGGGGGGGGGAGCGGCGAGCTCCTACAATGAGCAGTTCTTC	CASSLEGGGAASSYNEQFF
.	TRBV2	TRBJ2-7	once	TGTGCCAGCAGTCGGGGGTCCTACGAGCAGTACTTC	CASSRGSYEQYF
TRBD2	TRBV29-1	TRBJ2-7	few	TGCAGCGTTAGCGGGGGACCCTACTACGAGCAGTACTTC	CSVSGGPYYEQYF
TRBD2	TRBV5-6	TRBJ2-7	.	TGTGCCAGCATCCGGCTAGCGGGAGAGACCTACGAGCAGTACTTC	CASIRLAGETYEQYF
.	TRBV5-6	TRBJ2-6	.	TGTGCCAGCAGCTTGTTCTCCGCCTCTGGGGCCAACGTCCTGACTTTC	CASSLFSASGANVLTF
TRBD1	TRBV11-2	TRBJ1-3	many	TGTGCCAGCAGCCTCGAGCGGGACAGGGGGTCTGGAAACACCATATATTTT	CASSLERDRGSGNTIYF
TRBD2	TRBV5-1	TRBJ2-1	.	TGCGCCAGCAGCTTGGCGGGAGGGGACAATGAGCAGTTCTTC	CASSLAGGDNEQFF
.	TRBV27	TRBJ2-3	.	TGTGCCAGCAGAGCGGACAGCACAGATACGCAGTATTTT	CASRADSTDTQYF
.	TRBV4-3	TRBJ2-2	once	TGCGCCAGCAGCCAAGAGAGGGCTCCCGGGGAGCTGTTTTTT	CASSQERAPGELFF
.	TRBV28	TRBJ2-1	.	TGTGCCAGCAGTCTCCTACGGGAGTTGCAGTTCTTC	CASSLLRELQFF
.	TRBV2	TRBJ2-5	.	TGTGCCAGCGCACAGGGCCAAGAGACCCAGTACTTC	CASAQGQETQYF